The 21 T cell receptor beta chains presented below share a single source sample, sequenced in a study of shared clonotypes between healthy human individuals (dated by TCRdb to about 2020). Library prep was done by the immunoSEQ multiplex PCR assay. TCRdb carries this immuneACCESS record with in-frame sequences only. Its versions omit some clonotypes, under half of them owing to an unresolved V gene in the studies checked, with the rest unexplained. This sample comprises around 510,000 clones, about 96% of them detected only once. About 0.059% of the sample belongs to the ten largest clones. The material sequenced was naive CD4+ T cells sorted from blood. What this sample's cell subset or site label stands for: CD45RA+ positively selected. These receptor sequences come from a woman under 40 in good health.

The gene calls are TRBV7-9 and TRBJ2-7; 9 bases are a match to TRBD1. CDR1 is SEHNR, CDR2 FQNEAQ, per germline (reference sequence). V trimming: 2 bases; J trimming: 5 bases; junction bases outside the gene matches: 10. The CDR3 has 16 residues. This CDR3 is CASSLPGWTGDHEQYF. CDR3 DNA: TGTGCCAGCAGCTTACCTGGCTGGACAGGGGACCACGAGCAGTACTTC.

This rearrangement joins TRBV18 to TRBJ2-7; no definite D call. CDR1 KGHSH and CDR2 LQKENI come from the germline V gene. V dropped 6 bases and J dropped 2 bases, with 14 bases sitting between them. There are 14 residues in the CDR3. The CDR3 nucleotides read TGTGCCAGCTCCGGACGGCCCTTGACCTACGAGCAGTACTTC. This gives the protein CASSGRPLTYEQYF.

The rearrangement uses TRBV28 and TRBJ2-3; perhaps TRBD1 as D (6 bases). Deletions cut 10 bases from V and 7 bases from J, with 21 bases between. The CDR3 is 14 residues long. Germline V gene lookup returns CDR1 MDHEN and CDR2 SYDVKM. In DNA form, the CDR3 reads TGTGCCATACAGGACAGTGCGACTATACATACGCAGTATTTT. This codes for CAIQDSATIHTQYF. Variable domain in full (rest from reference TRBV28 and TRBJ2-3): DVKVTQSSRYLVKRTGEKVFLECVQDMDHENMFWYRQDPGLGLRLIYFSYDVKMKEKGDIPEGYSVSREKKERFSLILESASTNQTSMYLCAIQDSATIHTQYFGPGTRLTVL.

The CDR3 DNA sequence: TGTGCCAGCCTCTCCGTATACAGGGGGACTGAAGCTTTCTTT. Amino acid sequence: CASLSVYRGTEAFF. This chain joins TRBV28 and TRBJ1-1, with TRBD1 matching 8 bases. The germline V gene has CDR1 MDHEN and CDR2 SYDVKM. After removal of 8 bases from V and 5 bases from J, the junction contained 10 bases not matched to a gene. This CDR3 comprises 14 residues.

This clone was seen a single time. This sequence joins TRBV10-2 and TRBJ1-2; tentative D call: TRBD1 (6 bases). Trimming shortened V by 7 bases and J by 8 bases, and 14 bases separated the two germline ends. CDR3 length: 12 residues. Looked up from germline, CDR1 is WSHSY and CDR2 is SAAADI. The CDR3, as DNA: TGCGCCAGCACCATGACAGGCGTGGGCTACACCTTC. It translates to CASTMTGVGYTF.

The chain couples TRBV5-1 to TRBJ1-1; D gene ambiguous. The V gene lost 7 bases and the J gene lost 0 bases, with 19 bases spanning the gap. Germline lookup yields CDR1 SGHRS and CDR2 YFSETQ. The CDR3 extends over 16 amino acids. The CDR3 bases are TGCGCCAGCTTGCCACTCGGGTCTGGGTTGAACACTGAAGCTTTCTTT. Amino acid sequence: CASLPLGSGLNTEAFF.

The chain has TRBV15 and TRBJ2-1; perhaps TRBD2 as D (5 bases). Trimming cost V 0 bases and J 7 bases, with 16 bases left between them. The germline V gene has CDR1 LNHNV and CDR2 YYDKDF (reference sequence). The CDR3 loop spans 16 amino acids. The CDR3 region has the DNA TGTGCCACCAGCAGAGATCGCAAGTACTCGGGGAATGAGCAGTTCTTC. Residues: CATSRDRKYSGNEQFF. Combining the CDR3 with reference TRBV15 and TRBJ2-1 gives the whole variable domain DAMVIQNPRYQVTQFGKPVTLSCSQTLNHNVMYWYQQKSSQAPKLLFHYYDKDFNNEADTPDNFQSRRPNTSFCFLDIRSPGLGDTAMYLCATSRDRKYSGNEQFFGPGTRLTVL.

The chain combines TRBV28 with TRBJ1-5, with D maybe TRBD1 (5 bases). V shed 2 bases and J shed 0 bases, with 14 bases lying between them. CDR3 size: 17 residues. CDR1 MDHEN and CDR2 SYDVKM come from the germline V gene. The CDR3 protein is CASSLGTATDSNQPQHF. The CDR3 DNA reads as TGTGCCAGCAGTTTAGGGACTGCGACGGATAGCAATCAGCCCCAGCATTTT.

This clone was found once. The chain employs TRBV5-1 and TRBJ2-1; TRBD1 matches 7 bases. The CDR3 loop spans 15 amino acids. The V gene's germline CDR1 is SGHRS and CDR2 YFSETQ. Germline trimming cut 4 bases from V and 3 bases from J; bases unmatched to any gene: 7. The CDR3 coding sequence is TGCGCCAGCAGCCCCTCGACAGGGAACTACAATGAGCAGTTCTTC. Its protein product is CASSPSTGNYNEQFF.

The V call is TRBV7-3, the J call TRBJ1-1; D is undetermined. The length of the CDR3 is 13 residues. Germline V gives CDR1 SGHTA, CDR2 FQGTGA. The V end was cut by 6 bases, the J end by 1 base, with 9 bases between. The CDR3 loop is CASSPSWNTEAFF. The CDR3 DNA follows: TGTGCCAGCAGTCCGTCGTGGAACACTGAAGCTTTCTTT.

The CDR3 DNA follows: TGTGCCAGCAAAGGACAGGGGGCTTTAAAGACTGAAGCTTTCTTT. Amino acids: CASKGQGALKTEAFF. The chain carries TRBV6-1 and TRBJ1-1; 11 nucleotides match TRBD1. CDR1 is MNHNS, CDR2 SASEGT, per germline. With V trimmed by 7 bases and J by 5 bases, 9 bases remained unmatched. The CDR3 contains 15 residues.

This clone was counted a single time. This chain links TRBV6-1 with TRBJ1-2; D unclear. The CDR3 runs 13 residues. V gave up 7 bases and J gave up 0 bases, with 9 bases separating them. Germline V gene sequence: CDR1 MNHNS, CDR2 SASEGT. The CDR3 DNA is TGTGCCAGCACTGTCGGGTCTAACTATGGCTACACCTTC. Residues: CASTVGSNYGYTF.

The rearrangement uses TRBV7-2 and TRBJ2-7, with 11 positions matching TRBD2. CDR1 and CDR2 (germline): SGHTA, FQGNSA. The CDR3 has 18 residues. The J segment lost 3 bases and the V segment lost 2 bases, leaving 12 bases of the junction unmatched. The CDR3 DNA sequence: TGTGCCAGCAGCTTAAGCGCTGGGACTAGCGGAATTATCTACGAGCAGTACTTC. This encodes CASSLSAGTSGIIYEQYF.

This clone appeared once. The chain joins TRBV11-3 to TRBJ2-1, with 10 bases that match TRBD2. Germline CDR1 reads SGHNT; CDR2 reads YENEEA. Unmatched junction bases numbered 3, after V lost 2 bases and J lost 8 bases. The CDR3 length is 14 residues. The CDR3 DNA is TGTGCCAGCAGCTTAAACAGCGGGAGGGATGAGCAGTTCTTC. As protein: CASSLNSGRDEQFF.

This clone has just a few counts. The chain combines TRBV11-2 with TRBJ1-1, with D unclear. The V gene's germline CDR1 is SGHAT and CDR2 FQNNGV. The CDR3 consists of 14 residues. The V end was cut by 1 base, the J end by 4 bases, with 10 bases between. CDR3 nucleotide sequence: TGTGCCAGCAGCTTAGCGGGGTCGGGCACTGAAGCTTTCTTT. Its protein product is CASSLAGSGTEAFF.

The V call is TRBV27, the J call TRBJ2-7; 11 positions match TRBD2. The germline V gene encodes CDR1 MNHEY and CDR2 SMNVEV (reference sequence). This CDR3 comprises 14 residues. J gave up 3 bases and V 5 bases, and 3 bases lay outside the gene matches. The DNA for the CDR3 is TGTGCCAGCAGTCCTAGCGGGAGGCTCTACGAGCAGTACTTC. Its translation: CASSPSGRLYEQYF.

The chain has TRBV7-9 and TRBJ2-5, with D unclear. Germline V CDR1 and CDR2: SEHNR, FQNEAQ (reference sequence). The CDR3 has 13 residues. V lost 3 bases, J lost 2 bases, and 7 bases lay in between. CDR3 loop: CASSFSGQETQYF. CDR3 nucleotide sequence: TGTGCCAGCAGCTTCAGTGGGCAAGAGACCCAGTACTTC.

This clone was detected only once. The chain recombines TRBV4-1 with TRBJ2-2; tentative D call: TRBD2 (5 bases). Germline-derived CDR1 and CDR2 are MGHRA and YSYEKL. V was clipped by 0 bases and J by 1 base, with 12 bases between them. This CDR3 region has 17 residues. CDR3 loop: CASSQDWASQNTGELFF. For the CDR3, the DNA is TGCGCCAGCAGCCAAGATTGGGCTAGCCAGAACACCGGGGAGCTGTTTTTT.

This clone was seen just once. The rearrangement links TRBV5-6 to TRBJ2-7; TRBD1 aligns across 10 bases. Germline V CDR1 and CDR2: SGHDT, YYEEEE. The CDR3 loop spans 14 amino acids. V was pared by 4 bases and J by 3 bases, with 4 bases of the junction left unmatched. DNA for the CDR3: TGTGCCAGCAGCCCGGGACAGGGGATCTACGAGCAGTACTTC. Translating gives CASSPGQGIYEQYF.

The rearrangement links TRBV2 to TRBJ2-7; D ambiguous. V was clipped by 2 bases and J by 4 bases, with 21 bases between them. There are 17 residues in the CDR3. Germline lookup yields CDR1 SNHLY and CDR2 FYNNEI. The CDR3 loop reads CASSELGTLIIPYEQYF. The CDR3 DNA follows: TGTGCCAGCAGTGAACTGGGAACGCTAATCATCCCGTACGAGCAGTACTTC.

This chain joins TRBV19 and TRBJ1-3; TRBD1 agrees at 7 bases. Trimming removed 4 bases from V and 0 bases from J; junction bases left unmatched: 15. This CDR3 is 19 amino acids long. Germline-derived CDR1 and CDR2 are LNHDA and SQIVND (reference sequence). As DNA, the CDR3 is TGTGCCAGTAGTACAATTCCGGGCAGGGACAGAAGCTCTGGAAACACCATATATTTT. Protein: CASSTIPGRDRSSGNTIYF. Full variable domain (outside the CDR3, taken from reference TRBV19 and TRBJ1-3): DGGITQSPKYLFRKEGQNVTLSCEQNLNHDAMYWYRQDPGQGLRLIYYSQIVNDFQKGDIAEGYSVSREKKESFPLTVTSAQKNPTAFYLCASSTIPGRDRSSGNTIYFGEGSWLTVV.